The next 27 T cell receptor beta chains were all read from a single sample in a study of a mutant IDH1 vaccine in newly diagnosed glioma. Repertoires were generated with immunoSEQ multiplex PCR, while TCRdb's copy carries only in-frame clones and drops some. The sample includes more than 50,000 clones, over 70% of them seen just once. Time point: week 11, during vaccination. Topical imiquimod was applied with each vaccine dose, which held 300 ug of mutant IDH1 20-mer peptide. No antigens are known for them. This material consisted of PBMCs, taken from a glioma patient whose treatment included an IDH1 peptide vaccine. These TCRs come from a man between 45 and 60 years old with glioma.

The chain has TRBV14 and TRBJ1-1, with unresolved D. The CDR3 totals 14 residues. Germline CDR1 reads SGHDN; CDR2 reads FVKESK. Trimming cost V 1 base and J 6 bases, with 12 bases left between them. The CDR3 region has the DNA TGTGCCAGCAGCCAAGCGCCGCCAGTGTCTGAAGCTTTCTTT. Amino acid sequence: CASSQAPPVSEAFF.

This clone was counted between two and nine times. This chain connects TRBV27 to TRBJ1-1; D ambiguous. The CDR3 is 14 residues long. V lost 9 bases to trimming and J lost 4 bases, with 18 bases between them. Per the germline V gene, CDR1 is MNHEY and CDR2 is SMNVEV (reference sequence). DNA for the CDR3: TGTGCCAGTTCAACGTCGGAGGGCTCCACTGAAGCTTTCTTT. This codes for CASSTSEGSTEAFF.

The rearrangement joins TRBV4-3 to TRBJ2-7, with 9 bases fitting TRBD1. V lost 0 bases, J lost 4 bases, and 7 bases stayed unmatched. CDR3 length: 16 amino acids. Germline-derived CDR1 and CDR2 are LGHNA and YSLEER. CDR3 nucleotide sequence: TGCGCCAGCAGCCAAGAGCCGGGACAGGGAGGGTACGAGCAGTACTTC. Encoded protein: CASSQEPGQGGYEQYF.

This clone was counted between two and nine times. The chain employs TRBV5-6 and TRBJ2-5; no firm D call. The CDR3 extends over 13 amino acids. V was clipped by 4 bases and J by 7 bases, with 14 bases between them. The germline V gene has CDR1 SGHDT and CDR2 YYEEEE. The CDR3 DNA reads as TGTGCCAGCAGCCGAGGTATGGAAGGGACCCAGTACTTC. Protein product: CASSRGMEGTQYF.

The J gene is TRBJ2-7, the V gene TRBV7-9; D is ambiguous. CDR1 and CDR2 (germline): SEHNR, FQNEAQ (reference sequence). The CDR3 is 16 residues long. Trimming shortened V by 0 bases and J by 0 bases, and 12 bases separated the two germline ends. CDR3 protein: CASSLAAGKSSYEQYF. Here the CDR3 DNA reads TGTGCCAGCAGCTTAGCAGCAGGAAAGAGCTCCTACGAGCAGTACTTC. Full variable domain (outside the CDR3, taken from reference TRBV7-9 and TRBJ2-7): DTGVSQNPRHKITKRGQNVTFRCDPISEHNRLYWYRQTLGQGPEFLTYFQNEAQLEKSRLLSDRFSAERPKGSFSTLEIQRTEQGDSAMYLCASSLAAGKSSYEQYFGPGTRLTVT.

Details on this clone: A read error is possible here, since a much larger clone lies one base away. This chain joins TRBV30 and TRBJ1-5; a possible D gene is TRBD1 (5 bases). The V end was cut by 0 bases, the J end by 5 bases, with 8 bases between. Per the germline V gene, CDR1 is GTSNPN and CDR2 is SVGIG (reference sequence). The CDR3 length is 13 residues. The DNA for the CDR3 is TGTGCCTGGAGTGTACAAGGGGATCAGCCCCAGCATTTT. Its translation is CAWSVQGDQPQHF.

Here the CDR3 DNA reads TGTGCCAGCTCACCCAGGGAGGGCACCGGGGAGCTGTTTTTT. Translating gives CASSPREGTGELFF. The chain links TRBV18 to TRBJ2-2; 7 bases agree with TRBD2. The V gene end was trimmed by 3 bases and the J gene end by 4 bases; junction bases not matched to a gene: 2. Germline V gives CDR1 KGHSH, CDR2 LQKENI. The CDR3 runs 14 residues.

Written as DNA, the CDR3 is TGTGCCAGCGGTGCTAGACCGTATGAGCAGTTCTTC. Its protein product is CASGARPYEQFF. This chain links TRBV27 with TRBJ2-1; no clear D. This CDR3 region has 12 residues. The ends were cut back, 8 bases at V and 8 bases at J, with 13 bases in the middle. CDR1 and CDR2 (germline): MNHEY, SMNVEV (reference sequence).

The chain's CDR3 is CASGFWNSPLHF. The CDR3 DNA reads as TGTGCTAGTGGTTTTTGGAATTCACCCCTCCACTTT. This chain links TRBV12-5 with TRBJ1-6, with no clear D. Trimming took off 3 bases at V and 7 bases at J, with 4 bases between the two ends. This CDR3 has 12 amino acids. Germline lookup yields CDR1 LGHNT and CDR2 FRNRAP.

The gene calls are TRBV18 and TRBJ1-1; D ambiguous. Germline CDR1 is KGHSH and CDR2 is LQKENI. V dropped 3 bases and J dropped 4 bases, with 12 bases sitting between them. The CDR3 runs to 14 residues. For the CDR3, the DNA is TGTGCCAGCTCACCCGAGGAAGGAGGCACTGAAGCTTTCTTT. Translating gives CASSPEEGGTEAFF.

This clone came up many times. CDR3 DNA: TGTGCCAGCTCACTCACACAGGGGCTCGCTGAAGCTTTCTTT. Protein sequence: CASSLTQGLAEAFF. The rearrangement links TRBV18 to TRBJ1-1; 7 nucleotides align to TRBD1. Germline trimming cut 4 bases from V and 6 bases from J; bases unmatched to any gene: 8. This CDR3 is built from 14 residues. Germline values: CDR1 KGHSH, CDR2 LQKENI.

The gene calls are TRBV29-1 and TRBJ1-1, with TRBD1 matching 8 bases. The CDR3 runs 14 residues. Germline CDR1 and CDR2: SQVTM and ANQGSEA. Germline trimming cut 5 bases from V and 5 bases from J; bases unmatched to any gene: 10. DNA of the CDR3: TGCAGCGTTTACCGGGACAGGAGCAGGACTGAAGCTTTCTTT. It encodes CSVYRDRSRTEAFF.

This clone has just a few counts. The CDR3: CAWSARTDTEAFF. CDR3 DNA: TGTGCCTGGAGTGCTCGGACTGATACTGAAGCTTTCTTT. V gene TRBV30 combines with J gene TRBJ1-1; D is ambiguous. This CDR3 comprises 13 residues. Trimming left V 1 base short and J 5 bases short, with 11 bases between. Germline CDR1 and CDR2: GTSNPN and SVGIG (reference sequence).

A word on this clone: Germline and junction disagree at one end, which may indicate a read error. CDR3 nucleotides: TGTGCCGGCAGACTTAGCGGGGGGTCCGGGGAGCTGTTTTTT. It translates to CAGRLSGGSGELFF. The chain joins TRBV27 to TRBJ2-2; 10 bases map to TRBD2. The CDR3 is made up of 14 amino acids. CDR1 and CDR2 (germline): MNHEY, SMNVEV (reference sequence).

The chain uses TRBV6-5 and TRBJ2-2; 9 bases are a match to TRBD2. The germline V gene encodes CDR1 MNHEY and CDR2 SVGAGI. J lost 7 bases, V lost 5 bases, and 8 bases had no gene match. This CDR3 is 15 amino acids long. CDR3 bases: TGTGCCAGCAGTCCTGGGACTAGCAGGAGCGGGGAGCTGTTTTTT. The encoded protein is CASSPGTSRSGELFF.

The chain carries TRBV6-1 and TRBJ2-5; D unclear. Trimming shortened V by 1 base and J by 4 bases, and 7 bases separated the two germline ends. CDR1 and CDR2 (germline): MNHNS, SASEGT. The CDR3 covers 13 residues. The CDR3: CASSEVLAETQYF. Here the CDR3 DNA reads TGTGCCAGCAGTGAAGTGTTAGCAGAGACCCAGTACTTC.

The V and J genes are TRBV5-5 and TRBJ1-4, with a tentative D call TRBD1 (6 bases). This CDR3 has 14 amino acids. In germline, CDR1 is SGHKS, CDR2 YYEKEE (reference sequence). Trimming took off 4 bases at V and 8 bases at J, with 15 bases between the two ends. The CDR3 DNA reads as TGTGCCAGCAGCATGGGGGGGCCTGCGGAAAAACTGTTTTTT. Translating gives CASSMGGPAEKLFF. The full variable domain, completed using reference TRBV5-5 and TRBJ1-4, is DAGVTQSPTHLIKTRGQQVTLRCSPISGHKSVSWYQQVLGQGPQFIFQYYEKEERGRGNFPDRFSARQFPNYSSELNVNALLLGDSALYLCASSMGGPAEKLFFGSGTQLSVL.

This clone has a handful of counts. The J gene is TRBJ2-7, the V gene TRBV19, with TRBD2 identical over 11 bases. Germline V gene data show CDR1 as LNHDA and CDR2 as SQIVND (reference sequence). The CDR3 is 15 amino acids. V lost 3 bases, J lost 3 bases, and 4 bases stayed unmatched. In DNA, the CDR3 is TGTGCCAGTAGTATGCTAGCGGGAGGTAGCTACGAGCAGTACTTC. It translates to CASSMLAGGSYEQYF.

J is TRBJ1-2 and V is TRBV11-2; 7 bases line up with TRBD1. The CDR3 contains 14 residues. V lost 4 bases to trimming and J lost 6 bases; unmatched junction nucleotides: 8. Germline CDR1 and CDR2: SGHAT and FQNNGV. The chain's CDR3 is CASSSWGTEDGYTF. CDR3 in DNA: TGTGCCAGCAGCTCCTGGGGGACAGAGGATGGCTACACCTTC.

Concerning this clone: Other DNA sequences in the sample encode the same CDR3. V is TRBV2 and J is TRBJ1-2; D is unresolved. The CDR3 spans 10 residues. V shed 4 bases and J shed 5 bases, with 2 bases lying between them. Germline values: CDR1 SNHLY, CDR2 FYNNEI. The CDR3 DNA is TGTGCCAGCAGTGGGTATGGCTACACCTTC. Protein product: CASSGYGYTF.

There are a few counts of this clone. CDR3 sequence (DNA): TGTGCCTCAAGTTCGATGAACACTGAAGCTTTCTTT. Protein: CASSSMNTEAFF. This chain links TRBV10-3 with TRBJ1-1; D unclear. Germline-derived CDR1 and CDR2 are ENHRY and SYGVKD. V lost 11 bases and J 0 bases, leaving 10 bases between the germline ends. This CDR3 has 12 residues.

CDR3 in amino acids: CASSPRQGAREQYF. The CDR3, as DNA: TGTGCCAGCAGCCCCCGACAGGGGGCGCGGGAGCAGTACTTC. The chain joins TRBV13 to TRBJ2-7, with TRBD1 matching 10 bases. CDR3 length: 14 amino acids. V was pared by 5 bases and J by 7 bases, with 8 bases of the junction left unmatched. From germline, CDR1 is PRHDT and CDR2 FYEKMQ (reference sequence).

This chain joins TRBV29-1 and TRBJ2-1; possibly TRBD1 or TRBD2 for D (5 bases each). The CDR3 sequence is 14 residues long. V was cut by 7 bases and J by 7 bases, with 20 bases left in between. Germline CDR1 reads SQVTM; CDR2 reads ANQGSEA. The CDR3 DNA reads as TGCAGCGCTGCCGAGTTGGGGGTAGGGAATGAGCAGTTCTTC. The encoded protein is CSAAELGVGNEQFF.

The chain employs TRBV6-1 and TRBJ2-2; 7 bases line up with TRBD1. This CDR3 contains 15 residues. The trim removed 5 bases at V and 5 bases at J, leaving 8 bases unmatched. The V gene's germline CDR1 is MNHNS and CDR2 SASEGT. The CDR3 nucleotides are TGTGCCAGCAGTTGGACAGGCTCTCCTACCGGGGAGCTGTTTTTT. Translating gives CASSWTGSPTGELFF.

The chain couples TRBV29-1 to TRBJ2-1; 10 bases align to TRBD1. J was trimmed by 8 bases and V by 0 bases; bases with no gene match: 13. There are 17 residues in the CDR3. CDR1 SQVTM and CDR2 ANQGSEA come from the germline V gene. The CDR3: CSVEDFRSGQGYDEQFF. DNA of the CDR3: TGCAGCGTTGAAGATTTCCGTTCGGGACAGGGGTACGATGAGCAGTTCTTC.

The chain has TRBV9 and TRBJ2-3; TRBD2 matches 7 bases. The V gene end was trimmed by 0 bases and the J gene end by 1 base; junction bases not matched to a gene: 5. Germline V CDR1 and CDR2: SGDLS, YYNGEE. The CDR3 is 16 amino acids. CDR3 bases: TGTGCCAGCAGCGTAGATTGGGGGGGACGCACAGATACGCAGTATTTT. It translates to CASSVDWGGRTDTQYF.

The CDR3 coding sequence is TGTGCCAGCAGCTTCGGGGATAACACTGAAGCTTTCTTT. Translation gives CASSFGDNTEAFF. The rearrangement joins TRBV5-6 to TRBJ1-1; D gene ambiguous. V was shortened by 2 bases and J by 2 bases, with 7 bases between the two germline ends. Per germline, CDR1 SGHDT and CDR2 YYEEEE. The CDR3 runs to 13 residues.